This T cell receptor beta chain emerged from a study of regulatory T cells (dated by TCRdb to about 2018). Regarding the complete study: The study compared T-cell receptor beta repertoires of sorted regulatory, conventional CD4+ and CD8+ T cells in CD3G-deficient patients with those in healthy controls.

V and J lose 3 bases and 0 bases, and a span of 9 bases separates them. The germline V gene supplies CDR1 MDHEN and CDR2 SYDVKM. Its CDR3 holds 16 amino acids, cysteine through phenylalanine. Only the CDR3 portion is preserved as DNA: 48 bases, with reading frame beginning at the first base. Points on this clone: What antigen it recognizes has not been identified. No base quality information exists; no much larger clone differs at one position.

For the multiplex PCR, 52 forward TRBV primers and 13 reverse TRBJ primers were used, and amplification bias was corrected with both assay-based and computational methods. Rearranged TRB loci were amplified from genomic DNA by multiplex PCR within the immunoSEQ assay. TRB amplicons were sequenced on an Illumina HiSeq platform. Per the source publication's procedure: Raw sequences were error-filtered and aligned to reference gene sequences by custom algorithms, then analyzed with the immunoSEQ online tools. The frequencies of productive and nonproductive TRB rearrangements were evaluated among unique sequences as well as among total sequences. Hydrophobicity and amino acid composition of residues 6 and 7 within the TRB CDR3 were used to estimate the potential for self-reactivity. Groups were compared by t tests, Mann-Whitney tests or two-way ANOVA performed in Prism software. The immuneACCESS repertoire file appears here via TCRdb, limited to in-frame rearrangements. These files lack a portion of the clones; in checked studies, under half of the deficit traces to unresolved V genes, and the cause of the others is not known. V and J calls and clone size are copied from that table; D and trimming were computed from the DNA. Here the sample has tens of thousands of clones; nearly 90% occur a single time. 1.3% of the sample lies in the top ten.

Evidence of autoimmunity was present in all CD3G-deficient patients, and the autoimmunity was more severe in two of the patients. Patients were tested at ages ranging from 2 to 39 years, and reduced naive and increased memory CD4+ and CD8+ T-cell proportions were found in the patients. CD4+ cells were FACS-sorted into CD25-high CD127-low regulatory T cells and CD25-low CD127-high conventional CD4+ T cells. The patient group comprised about 6 individuals with CD3G deficiency. An international network of physicians across the United States, Europe and Asia provided the patient samples and clinical data. Ficoll density separation was used to isolate peripheral blood mononuclear cells. Summary of the overall study and its limitations: Enrichment for hydrophobic residues at CDR3 positions 6 and 7 was found in conventional CD4+ T cells from CD3G-deficient patients, suggesting more self-reactive specificities. Restricted unique TRB V-J pairs and skewed V and J gene usage were observed in patient repertoires, most markedly in regulatory T cells.

The clonotype was recovered from a child between 10 and 17 years old with CD3G deficiency. The sequence joins TRBV28 to TRBJ2-6; the D segment cannot be called with confidence. The specimen sequenced was conventional CD4+ T cells sorted from blood. The nucleotide sequence is given as TGTGCCAGCAGTTTCGATTACGGCTCTGGGGCCAACGTCCTGACTTTC. It translates as CASSFDYGSGANVLTF.